The 21 T cell receptor beta chains presented below share a single source sample, sequenced in a study of identical twins. TCRdb processed the 5' RACE reads anew with MiXCR; each CDR3 protein has one entry. The table has some 500,000 distinct CDR3 sequences, more than 9% seen once; the top ten hold approximately 3.2%. These same records also appear under a second study, on yellow fever vaccine responses in identical twins.

The sample consisted of PBMCs. The receptors originated from a woman between 18 and 29 years old in good health.

This clonotype was picked up a small number of times. DNA for the CDR3: TGCAGTGCTAGAGTTCGGGCCGGGGGTTGGACCCAGTACTTC. Translated, it gives CSARVRAGGWTQYF. V usage is TRBV20-1 and J usage is TRBJ2-5; tentatively, D is TRBD2 (6 bases). The CDR3 has 14 amino acids. The germline V and J ends were trimmed by 1 base and 7 bases, with 16 bases remaining between them. CDR1 is DFQATT and CDR2 is SNEGSKA in the germline V gene (reference sequence).

The chain links TRBV7-9 to TRBJ2-1, with a weak D call TRBD2 (5 bases). V gave up 2 bases and J gave up 8 bases, with 7 bases separating them. The germline V gene encodes CDR1 SEHNR and CDR2 FQNEAQ (reference sequence). This CDR3 has 12 amino acids. CDR3 sequence (DNA): TGTGCCAGCAGCTTATGGCGGGATGAGCAGTTCTTC. This encodes CASSLWRDEQFF.

This clonotype was seen a handful of times. The chain is built from TRBV30 and TRBJ2-7; tentative D call: TRBD1 (5 bases). CDR1 and CDR2 from the germline V gene are GTSNPN and SVGIG (reference sequence). CDR3 size: 14 residues. V was clipped by 5 bases and J by 0 bases, with 14 bases between them. The CDR3 DNA is TGTGCCTGGGGCCAGGGATGGAGCTCCTACGAGCAGTACTTC. It is translated as CAWGQGWSSYEQYF.

This clonotype appeared many times. The chain combines TRBV12-3 or TRBV12-4 with TRBJ1-5; TRBD1 is a possible D gene (6 bases). V was trimmed by 6 bases and J by 7 bases, leaving 16 bases between them. The CDR3 sequence is 14 residues long. CDR3 DNA sequence: TGTGCCAGCAGCTCCTGGGGGGCTGGCCAGCCCCAGCATTTT. It specifies CASSSWGAGQPQHF.

V gene TRBV20-1 combines with J gene TRBJ2-5; D is perhaps TRBD2 (6 bases). The CDR3 is 13 residues long. The V gene lost 8 bases and the J gene lost 1 base, with 14 bases spanning the gap. The V gene's germline CDR1 is DFQATT and CDR2 SNEGSKA (reference sequence). The CDR3, as DNA: TGCAGTACCGAACTAGCTTCCCAAGAGACCCAGTACTTC. Protein product: CSTELASQETQYF.

A word on this clonotype: As the CDR3 is not closed by the conserved phenylalanine or tryptophan, this likely results from a read error. The chain recombines TRBV15 with TRBJ2-7, with D unresolved. V lost 3 bases, J lost 3 bases, and 9 bases lay in between. From germline, CDR1 is LNHNV and CDR2 YYDKDF (reference sequence). The CDR3 has 13 residues. The CDR3 region is CATSRALSYEQYS. The CDR3, as DNA: TGTGCCACCAGCAGGGCCCTCAGCTACGAGCAGTACTCC.

The table lists this clonotype with many counts. The rearrangement links TRBV12-3 or TRBV12-4 to TRBJ2-2; D gene uncertain. The CDR3 extends over 14 amino acids. The germline V and J ends were trimmed by 3 bases and 1 base, with 6 bases remaining between them. The CDR3 DNA follows: TGTGCCAGCAGTTTCTTGGTGAACACCGGGGAGCTGTTTTTT. This sequence encodes CASSFLVNTGELFF.

Many counts were recorded for this clonotype. The chain uses TRBV12-3 or TRBV12-4 and TRBJ1-4; D is ambiguous. V was pared by 2 bases and J by 7 bases, with 8 bases between. CDR3 length: 13 residues. This chain's CDR3 is CASSLWRREKLFF. For the CDR3, the DNA is TGTGCCAGCAGTTTATGGAGACGTGAAAAACTGTTTTTT.

This clonotype was seen a few times. This chain uses TRBV5-1 with TRBJ2-1; 14 bases agree with TRBD2. The CDR3 is 17 residues long. The V and J ends lost 3 bases and 0 bases, in that order; junction bases with no gene match: 2. The germline CDR1 and CDR2 sequences are SGHRS and YFSETQ. CDR3 nucleotide sequence: TGCGCCAGCAGCTCGGGACTAGCGGGGGCCTCCTACAATGAGCAGTTCTTC. It yields the protein CASSSGLAGASYNEQFF. Full variable domain (missing parts from reference TRBV5-1 and TRBJ2-1): KAGVTQTPRYLIKTRGQQVTLSCSPISGHRSVSWYQQTPGQGLQFLFEYFSETQRNKGNFPGRFSGRQFSNSRSEMNVSTLELGDSALYLCASSSGLAGASYNEQFFGPGTRLTVL.

This clonotype was detected many times. This rearrangement joins TRBV4-3 to TRBJ2-2; no firm D call. The CDR3 extends over 13 amino acids. The germline V and J ends were trimmed by 1 base and 8 bases, with 8 bases remaining between them. Germline lookup yields CDR1 LGHNA and CDR2 YSLEER. CDR3 DNA sequence: TGCGCCAGCAGCCAAGCCGTTAGAGGGGAGCTGTTTTTT. It codes for CASSQAVRGELFF.

This clonotype was recorded at least ten times. This sequence joins TRBV29-1 and TRBJ2-7; 9 bases agree with TRBD1. The ends lost 2 bases at V and 5 bases at J; junction bases unmatched: 1. Germline V gene sequence: CDR1 SQVTM, CDR2 ANQGSEA. The CDR3 is 12 amino acids. DNA for the CDR3: TGCAGCGTTGAAACAGGGGGCGACGAGCAGTACTTC. It codes for CSVETGGDEQYF.

This clonotype came up many times. The rearrangement uses TRBV14 and TRBJ2-1; D is ambiguous. Trimming stripped 0 bases from V and 3 bases from J, with 3 bases between. Germline V gives CDR1 SGHDN, CDR2 FVKESK. The CDR3 loop spans 13 amino acids. The CDR3 loop is CASSQEIYNEQFF. The DNA of the CDR3 is TGTGCCAGCAGCCAAGAGATCTACAATGAGCAGTTCTTC.

This clonotype has a handful of counts. The chain employs TRBV20-1 and TRBJ2-3, with D unclear. The CDR3 runs 16 residues. Germline V lookup: CDR1 DFQATT, CDR2 SNEGSKA (reference sequence). V lost 1 base and J lost 0, with 14 bases in between. The CDR3 DNA sequence: TGCAGTGCTAGAGCGCAGCCCCTCTCTAGCACAGATACGCAGTATTTT. Translation: CSARAQPLSSTDTQYF.

This clonotype came up a few times. The V gene is TRBV5-5, the J gene TRBJ2-3; possible D gene TRBD1, 6 bases. Trimming took off 0 bases at V and 2 bases at J, with 16 bases between the two ends. Germline loops: CDR1 SGHKS, CDR2 YYEKEE (reference sequence). This CDR3 has 17 amino acids. The CDR3 reads CASSLEGAGDVTDTQYF. CDR3 sequence (DNA): TGTGCCAGCAGCTTGGAAGGGGCAGGGGATGTCACAGATACGCAGTATTTT.

The chain couples TRBV7-2 to TRBJ2-3; TRBD2 matches 9 bases. Germline CDR1 SGHTA, CDR2 FQGNSA. The V and J ends lost 4 bases and 4 bases, in that order; junction bases with no gene match: 3. This CDR3 is 14 amino acids long. CDR3 region: CASSYSGGPDTQYF. CDR3 nucleotides: TGTGCCAGCAGCTATAGCGGGGGCCCAGATACGCAGTATTTT.

In this sample, this clonotype turned up a few times. This chain joins TRBV20-1 and TRBJ1-4; D is uncertain. V was pared by 6 bases and J by 5 bases, with 7 bases between. The germline V gene encodes CDR1 DFQATT and CDR2 SNEGSKA (reference sequence). This CDR3 comprises 11 residues. The CDR3 region has the DNA TGCAGTGCGAGCGTCAATGAAAAACTGTTTTTT. The encoded protein is CSASVNEKLFF.

The chain employs TRBV12-2 and TRBJ1-4. TRBV12-2 is annotated as a pseudogene. There are 11 residues in the CDR3. The CDR3 DNA is TGTGCAAGTCGCTTATCCGAAAAACTGTTTTTT. Translating gives CASRLSEKLFF.

The J gene is TRBJ2-7, the V gene TRBV7-9, with 9 positions matching TRBD1. The CDR3 has 16 residues. Trimming at V came to 5 bases and at J to 3 bases, leaving 11 bases not matched to a gene. Germline V gene data show CDR1 as SEHNR and CDR2 as FQNEAQ (reference sequence). In DNA, the CDR3 is TGTGCCAGCAGCCTCATGCCGGGACAGGGTGACTACGAGCAGTACTTC. Encoded protein: CASSLMPGQGDYEQYF.

In this sample, this clonotype turned up a few times. This chain uses TRBV7-2 with TRBJ2-2, with TRBD2 as a possible D gene (6 bases). Deletions cut 4 bases from V and 6 bases from J, with 15 bases between. CDR1 is SGHTA and CDR2 is FQGNSA in the germline V gene. CDR3 length: 15 residues. Here the CDR3 reads CASSSGGGPSGELFF. The CDR3 nucleotides are TGTGCCAGCAGCTCGGGCGGAGGGCCATCCGGGGAGCTGTTTTTT.

This clonotype has at least ten counts. V is TRBV5-1 and J is TRBJ2-7, with TRBD2 as a possible D gene (6 bases). Per germline, CDR1 SGHRS and CDR2 YFSETQ. The CDR3 covers 15 residues. Trimming removed 2 bases from V and 3 bases from J, with 15 bases in between. The CDR3 here is CASSLGGRNDYEQYF. The CDR3 DNA is TGCGCCAGCAGCTTAGGAGGGCGTAATGACTACGAGCAGTACTTC.

Many counts were recorded for this clonotype. The rearrangement uses TRBV12-3 or TRBV12-4 and TRBJ1-5; possibly TRBD1 for D (5 bases). The germline V and J ends were trimmed by 5 bases and 5 bases, with 13 bases remaining between them. The CDR3 spans 14 residues. For the CDR3, the DNA is TGTGCCAGCAGTGCAGACAGCGCCTATCAGCCCCAGCATTTT. It translates to CASSADSAYQPQHF.